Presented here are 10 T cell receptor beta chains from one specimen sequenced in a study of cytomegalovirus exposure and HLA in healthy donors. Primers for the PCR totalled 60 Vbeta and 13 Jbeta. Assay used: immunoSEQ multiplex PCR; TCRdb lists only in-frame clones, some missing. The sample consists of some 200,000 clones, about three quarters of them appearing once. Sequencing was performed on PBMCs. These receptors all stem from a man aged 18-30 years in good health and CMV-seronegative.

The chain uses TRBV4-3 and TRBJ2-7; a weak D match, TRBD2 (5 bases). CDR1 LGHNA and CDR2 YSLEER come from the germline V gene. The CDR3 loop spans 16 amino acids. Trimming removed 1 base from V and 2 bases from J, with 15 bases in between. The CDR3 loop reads CASSQAAASSTYEQYF. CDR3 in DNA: TGCGCCAGCAGCCAAGCTGCGGCTAGCTCAACCTACGAGCAGTACTTC.

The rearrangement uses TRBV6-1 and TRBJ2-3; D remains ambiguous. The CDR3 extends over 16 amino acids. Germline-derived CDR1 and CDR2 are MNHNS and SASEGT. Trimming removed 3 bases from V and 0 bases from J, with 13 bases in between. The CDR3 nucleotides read TGTGCCAGCAGTGATGTGTGGCAGGCGAGCACAGATACGCAGTATTTT. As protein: CASSDVWQASTDTQYF.

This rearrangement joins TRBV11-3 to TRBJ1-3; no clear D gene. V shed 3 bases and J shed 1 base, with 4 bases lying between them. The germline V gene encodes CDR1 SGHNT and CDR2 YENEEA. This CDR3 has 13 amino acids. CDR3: CASSLYSGNTIYF. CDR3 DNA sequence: TGTGCCAGCAGCTTGTATTCTGGAAACACCATATATTTT. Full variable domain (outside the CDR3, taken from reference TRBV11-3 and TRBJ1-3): EAGVVQSPRYKIIEKKQPVAFWCNPISGHNTLYWYLQNLGQGPELLIRYENEEAVDDSQLPKDRFSAERLKGVDSTLKIQPAELGDSAVYLCASSLYSGNTIYFGEGSWLTVV.

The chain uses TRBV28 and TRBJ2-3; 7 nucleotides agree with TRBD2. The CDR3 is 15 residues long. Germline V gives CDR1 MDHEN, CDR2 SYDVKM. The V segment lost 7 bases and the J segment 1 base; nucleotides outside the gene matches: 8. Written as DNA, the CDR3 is TGTGCCAGCACTAATAGCGGGCCCGGCACAGATACGCAGTATTTT. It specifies CASTNSGPGTDTQYF.

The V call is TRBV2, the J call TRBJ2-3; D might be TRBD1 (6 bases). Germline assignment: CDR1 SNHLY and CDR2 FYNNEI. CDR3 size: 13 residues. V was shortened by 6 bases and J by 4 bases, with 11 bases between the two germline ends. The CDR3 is CASREDSSDTQYF. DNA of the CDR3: TGTGCCAGCAGAGAGGACAGCTCAGATACGCAGTATTTT.

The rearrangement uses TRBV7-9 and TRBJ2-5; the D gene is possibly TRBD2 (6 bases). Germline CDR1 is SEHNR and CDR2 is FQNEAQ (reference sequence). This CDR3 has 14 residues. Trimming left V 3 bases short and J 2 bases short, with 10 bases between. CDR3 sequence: CASSFRDSQETQYF. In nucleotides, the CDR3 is TGTGCCAGCAGCTTCCGGGACTCACAAGAGACCCAGTACTTC.

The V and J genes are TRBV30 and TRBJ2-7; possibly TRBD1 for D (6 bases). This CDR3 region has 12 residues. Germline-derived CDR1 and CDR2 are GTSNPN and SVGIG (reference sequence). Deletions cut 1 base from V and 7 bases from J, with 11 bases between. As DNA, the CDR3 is TGTGCCTGGAGTGCTGTCAGGGGTGAGCAGTACTTC. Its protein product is CAWSAVRGEQYF.

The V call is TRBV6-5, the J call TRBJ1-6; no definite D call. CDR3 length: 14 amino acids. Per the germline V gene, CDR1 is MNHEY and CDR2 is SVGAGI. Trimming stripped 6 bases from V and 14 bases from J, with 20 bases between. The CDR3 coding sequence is TGTGCCAGCAGCCCACCCCGGGAGGTTCGAACCCTCCACTTT. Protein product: CASSPPREVRTLHF.

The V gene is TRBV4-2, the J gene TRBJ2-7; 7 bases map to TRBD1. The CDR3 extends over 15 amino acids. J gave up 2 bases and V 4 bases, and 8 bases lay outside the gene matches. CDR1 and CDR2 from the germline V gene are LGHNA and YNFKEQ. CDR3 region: CASSPERTGPYEQYF. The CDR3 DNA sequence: TGTGCCAGCAGCCCTGAAAGGACAGGACCCTACGAGCAGTACTTC.

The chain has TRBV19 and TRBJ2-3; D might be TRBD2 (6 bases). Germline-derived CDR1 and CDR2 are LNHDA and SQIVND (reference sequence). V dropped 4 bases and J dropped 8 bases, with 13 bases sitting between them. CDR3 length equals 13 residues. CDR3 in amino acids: CASSTSSEITQYF. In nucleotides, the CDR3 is TGTGCCAGTAGTACCTCTAGCGAGATTACGCAGTATTTT.